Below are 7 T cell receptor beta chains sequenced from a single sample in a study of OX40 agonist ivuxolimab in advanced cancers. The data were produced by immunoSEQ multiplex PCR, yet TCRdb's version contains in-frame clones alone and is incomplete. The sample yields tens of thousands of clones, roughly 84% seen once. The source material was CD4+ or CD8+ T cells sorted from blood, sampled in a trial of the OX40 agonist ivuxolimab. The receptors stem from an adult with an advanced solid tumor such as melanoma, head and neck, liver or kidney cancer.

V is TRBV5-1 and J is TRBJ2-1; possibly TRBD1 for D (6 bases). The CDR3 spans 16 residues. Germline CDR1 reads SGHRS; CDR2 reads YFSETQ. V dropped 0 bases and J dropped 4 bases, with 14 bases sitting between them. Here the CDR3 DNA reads TGCGCCAGCAGCTTGGCCGTTGGGGGCTTATACAATGAGCAGTTCTTC. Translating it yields CASSLAVGGLYNEQFF.

The CDR3, as DNA: TGTGCCAGCAGTTTCCTGGGACAGGGGACAGGCTACACCTTC. As protein: CASSFLGQGTGYTF. The chain is built from TRBV27 and TRBJ1-2, with 10 bases identical to TRBD1. Germline CDR1 reads MNHEY; CDR2 reads SMNVEV (reference sequence). The CDR3 extends over 14 amino acids. The V gene end was trimmed by 3 bases and the J gene end by 8 bases; junction bases not matched to a gene: 6.

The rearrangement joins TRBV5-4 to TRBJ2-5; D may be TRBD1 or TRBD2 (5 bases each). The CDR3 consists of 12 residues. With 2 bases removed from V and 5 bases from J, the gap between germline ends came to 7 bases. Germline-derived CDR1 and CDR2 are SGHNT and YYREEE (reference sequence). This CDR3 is CASSFEGETQYF. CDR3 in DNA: TGTGCCAGCAGCTTCGAGGGGGAGACCCAGTACTTC. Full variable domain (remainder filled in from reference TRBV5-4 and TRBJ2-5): ETGVTQSPTHLIKTRGQQVTLRCSSQSGHNTVSWYQQALGQGPQFIFQYYREEENGRGNFPPRFSGLQFPNYSSELNVNALELDDSALYLCASSFEGETQYFGPGTRLLVL.

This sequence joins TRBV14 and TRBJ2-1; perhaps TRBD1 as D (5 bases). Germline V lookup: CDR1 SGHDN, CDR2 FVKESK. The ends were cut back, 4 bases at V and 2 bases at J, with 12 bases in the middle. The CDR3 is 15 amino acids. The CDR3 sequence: CASSLGARTYNEQFF. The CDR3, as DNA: TGTGCCAGCAGCCTAGGGGCACGGACCTACAATGAGCAGTTCTTC.

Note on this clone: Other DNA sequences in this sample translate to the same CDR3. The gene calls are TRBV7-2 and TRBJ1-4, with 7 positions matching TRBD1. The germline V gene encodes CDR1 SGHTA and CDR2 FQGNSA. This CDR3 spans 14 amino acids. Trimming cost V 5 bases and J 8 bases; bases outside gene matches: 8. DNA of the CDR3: TGTGCCAGCAGCGCGAACAGGGGTGGGGAAAAACTGTTTTTT. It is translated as CASSANRGGEKLFF.

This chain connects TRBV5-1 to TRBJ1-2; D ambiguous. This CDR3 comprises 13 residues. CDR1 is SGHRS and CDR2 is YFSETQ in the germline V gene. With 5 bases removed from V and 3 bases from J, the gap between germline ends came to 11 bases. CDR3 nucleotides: TGCGCCAGCAGACCGGGAAGGGACTATGGCTACACCTTC. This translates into CASRPGRDYGYTF. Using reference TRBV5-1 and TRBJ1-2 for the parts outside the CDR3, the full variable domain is KAGVTQTPRYLIKTRGQQVTLSCSPISGHRSVSWYQQTPGQGLQFLFEYFSETQRNKGNFPGRFSGRQFSNSRSEMNVSTLELGDSALYLCASRPGRDYGYTFGSGTRLTVV.

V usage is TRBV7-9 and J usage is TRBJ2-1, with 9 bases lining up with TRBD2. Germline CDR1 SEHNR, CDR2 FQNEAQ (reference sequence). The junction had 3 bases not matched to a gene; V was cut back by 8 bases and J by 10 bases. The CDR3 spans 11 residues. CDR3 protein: CASGLAREQFF. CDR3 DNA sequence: TGTGCCAGCGGACTAGCGAGGGAGCAGTTCTTC.